The next 17 T cell receptor beta chains were all read from a single sample in a study of blood T cells in healthy people across ages (dated by TCRdb to between 2015 and 2016). To prepare the library, 5' RACE was applied. The sequencer was an Illumina HiSeq 2500. A second PCR of roughly 7 to 11 cycles was performed with a sample-barcoded 5' primer and a J-beta primer mix. TCRdb passed the public sequencing reads through fastp at Q25 and MiXCR, retaining productive beta sequences. Rows merge per CDR3 protein into single entries with the most common DNA and genes. The sample records approximately 680,000 distinct CDR3 sequences, less than 40% of which are singletons. The top ten hold 15% of the sample. The source material was blood. These receptors were collected from a woman aged 80 or over in good health. Donor details come from another sample of the same person, matched by shared clones.

The sample holds many counts of this clonotype. J is TRBJ2-5 and V is TRBV28; 10 nucleotides match TRBD1. The CDR3 is made up of 15 amino acids. Trimming at V came to 7 bases and at J to 4 bases, leaving 9 bases not matched to a gene. CDR1 and CDR2 (germline): MDHEN, SYDVKM. The CDR3 DNA reads as TGTGCCAGCAATTCGCACCGGGACAGGGGAGAGACCCAGTACTTC. This sequence encodes CASNSHRDRGETQYF.

V is TRBV29-1 and J is TRBJ2-1; possible D gene TRBD1, 5 bases. Trimming took off 5 bases at V and 7 bases at J, with 12 bases between the two ends. CDR1 and CDR2 from the germline V gene are SQVTM and ANQGSEA. The CDR3 consists of 12 residues. As DNA, the CDR3 is TGCAGCGTTTGGCAGGGCGGAAATGAGCAGTTCTTC. This sequence encodes CSVWQGGNEQFF.

In this sample, this clonotype turned up many times. The chain couples TRBV6-5 to TRBJ2-3; no clear D gene. CDR3 length: 13 residues. The germline V gene has CDR1 MNHEY and CDR2 SVGAGI. The CDR3 DNA reads TGTGCTGCTCAGCGCCTTAGCACAGATACGCAGTATTTT. Protein product: CAAQRLSTDTQYF.

Concerning this clonotype: A read error may explain this, as a much larger clone is one base away. This sequence joins TRBV18 and TRBJ2-1, with D unresolved. Germline V lookup: CDR1 KGHSH, CDR2 LQKENI. The CDR3 covers 15 residues. Here the CDR3 reads CASSPGQSSYNKQFF. DNA for the CDR3: TGTGCCAGCTCACCAGGGCAGAGCTCCTACAATAAGCAGTTCTTC.

Turning to this clonotype: This may come from a read error, since a much larger clone is one base off. The chain couples TRBV6-5 to TRBJ2-7; a possible D gene is TRBD2 (6 bases). The CDR3 length is 15 residues. Germline assignment: CDR1 MNHEY and CDR2 SVGAGI. Trimming pared 5 bases from V and 2 bases from J, leaving 16 bases between. The DNA for the CDR3 is TGTGCCAGCAGTCGGGCGGGACTGAGTGCCTACGAGCAGTACTTC. Its translation is CASSRAGLSAYEQYF.

V usage is TRBV12-3 or TRBV12-4 and J usage is TRBJ2-3, with D tentatively TRBD1 or TRBD2 (6 bases each). Trimming stripped 3 bases from V and 11 bases from J, with 21 bases between. The CDR3 runs to 15 residues. The CDR3 DNA reads as TGTGCCAGCAGTTTGGGGGGCGGGGTACAAGATGTGCAGTATTTT. It yields the protein CASSLGGGVQDVQYF.

This clonotype was counted at least ten times. The chain recombines TRBV25-1 with TRBJ2-3; D is ambiguous. V lost 4 bases to trimming and J lost 4 bases, with 15 bases between them. CDR1 is MGHDK, CDR2 SYGVNS, per germline. The CDR3 runs 15 residues. CDR3 bases: TGTGCCAGCAGTGGTTCCCTCCGTGGGGCAGATACGCAGTATTTT. This codes for CASSGSLRGADTQYF. The whole variable domain, remainder taken from reference TRBV25-1 and TRBJ2-3, is EADIYQTPRYLVIGTGKKITLECSQTMGHDKMYWYQQDPGMELHLIHYSYGVNSTEKGDLSSESTVSRIRTEHFPLTLESARPSHTSQYLCASSGSLRGADTQYFGPGTRLTVL.

The rearrangement joins TRBV25-1 to TRBJ2-7; D remains ambiguous. The DNA end is a closer match to TRBJ2-5, so the J assignment may be wrong. Germline CDR1 is MGHDK and CDR2 is SYGVNS. The CDR3 has 12 residues. In DNA, the CDR3 is TGTGCCAGCAGTGACCAGGTGGAGACCCAGTACTTC. It is translated as CASSDQVETQYF.

This clonotype was recorded at least ten times. The V gene is TRBV4-3, the J gene TRBJ1-4; D gene uncertain. V was clipped by 5 bases and J by 8 bases, with 9 bases between them. CDR3 length: 12 residues. The germline V gene has CDR1 LGHNA and CDR2 YSLEER. The CDR3 DNA follows: TGCGCCAGCAGCAGCGCCTCAGAAAAACTGTTTTTT. Residues: CASSSASEKLFF.

This clonotype was seen ten or more times. The gene calls are TRBV5-1 and TRBJ2-3; D is ambiguous. This CDR3 region has 14 residues. Germline CDR1 SGHRS, CDR2 YFSETQ. Trimming stripped 0 bases from V and 3 bases from J, with 8 bases between. The CDR3 bases are TGCGCCAGCAGCTTGGGAGCTCCAACAGATACGCAGTATTTT. Its protein is CASSLGAPTDTQYF.

This clonotype occurred many times. The chain links TRBV6-5 to TRBJ1-2, with D possibly matching TRBD1 (5 bases). Trimming took off 2 bases at V and 2 bases at J, with 15 bases between the two ends. The CDR3 is made up of 16 amino acids. Per germline, CDR1 MNHEY and CDR2 SVGAGI. The CDR3 spells CASSYVSIDRNYGYTF. CDR3 nucleotides: TGTGCCAGCAGTTACGTTAGTATAGACAGAAACTATGGCTACACCTTC.

About this clonotype: This may be a read error, as it is one base from a much larger clone. The chain couples TRBV12-3 or TRBV12-4 to TRBJ2-3, with D tentatively TRBD1 (6 bases). The CDR3 contains 18 residues. CDR3 in amino acids: CASSLSRGAFISTDTEYF. The CDR3, as DNA: TGTGCCAGCAGTTTGAGCAGGGGCGCGTTTATAAGCACAGATACGGAGTATTTT.

This clonotype appeared once. This sequence joins TRBV4-1 and TRBJ2-4, with 8 positions matching TRBD2. This CDR3 comprises 16 residues. Germline V gene sequence: CDR1 MGHRA, CDR2 YSYEKL. Trimming at V came to 0 bases and at J to 6 bases, leaving 7 bases not matched to a gene. The CDR3 is CASSQDSAGGGNIQYF. The CDR3 DNA sequence: TGCGCCAGCAGCCAAGATTCCGCGGGAGGAGGAAACATTCAGTACTTC.

The chain couples TRBV27 to TRBJ1-3, with 9 bases matching TRBD1. The CDR3 has 17 residues. Per germline, CDR1 MNHEY and CDR2 SMNVEV (reference sequence). The V segment lost 5 bases and the J segment 0 bases; nucleotides outside the gene matches: 8. The DNA of the CDR3 is TGTGCCAGCAGTCCCCTGGGACAGGGCAACTCTGGAAACACCATATATTTT. It is translated as CASSPLGQGNSGNTIYF.

The gene calls are TRBV7-9 and TRBJ2-3; D tentatively reads TRBD1 or TRBD2 (5 bases each). CDR3 size: 14 residues. Germline V gene sequence: CDR1 SEHNR, CDR2 FQNEAQ (reference sequence). Trimming pared 9 bases from V and 4 bases from J, leaving 17 bases between. For the CDR3, the DNA is TGTGCCAGTTCCATTGGGGGAAGCGCAGATACGCAGTATTTT. Protein: CASSIGGSADTQYF.

A word on this clonotype: This may arise from a read error, as a much more abundant clone is one base away. The genes are TRBV5-6 and TRBJ1-2; 8 bases align to TRBD1. Germline CDR1 is SGHDT and CDR2 is YYEEEE. This CDR3 region has 15 residues. The CDR3 is CASSPTRDRNYGYSF. Written as DNA, the CDR3 is TGTGCCAGCAGCCCAACGAGGGACAGGAACTATGGCTACAGCTTC.

This clonotype was found many times. The CDR3 loop reads CASSYSEDFSYEQYF. The CDR3 bases are TGTGCCAGCAGTTACAGCGAGGACTTCTCCTACGAGCAGTACTTC. The chain couples TRBV6-2 or TRBV6-3 to TRBJ2-7, with D possibly being TRBD2 (5 bases). There are 15 residues in the CDR3. Germline CDR1 and CDR2: MNHEY and SVGEGT. Trimming stripped 2 bases from V and 0 bases from J, with 11 bases between.